This TCR beta chain emerged from a study of blood T cells in healthy people across ages. General study results and limits: The study lacked donor CMV status, which possibly confounded expanded clonotype changes. Older age went with lower TCR beta diversity per million T cells, in a roughly linear way.

The authors ran a second PCR of about 7 to 11 cycles using a sample-barcoded 5' primer and a J-beta primer mix. TCRdb re-derived calls from the 5' RACE reads in MiXCR, one entry per CDR3 protein. In the table there are 600,000 or so distinct CDR3 sequences, less than 35% of which are singletons. This clonotype was seen repeatedly, ten times or more. What it binds is not known. Germline-derived CDR1 and CDR2 are SGHNT and YYREEE (reference sequence). This CDR3 is built from 15 residues. Trimming stripped 0 bases from V and 3 bases from J, with 11 bases between. The origin of this receptor is a woman aged 80 or over in good health. What was sequenced was blood. The V and J genes are TRBV5-4 and TRBJ2-3; D not certain. The CDR3 spells CASSLGRQGTDTQYF. The CDR3 DNA sequence: TGTGCCAGCAGCTTGGGCAGGCAAGGAACAGATACGCAGTATTTT.